The subject of this entry is one TCR beta chain. The CDR3 loop spans 14 amino acids. Germline assignment: CDR1 SGHDT and CDR2 YYEEEE. The V gene lost 0 bases and the J gene lost 3 bases, with 7 bases spanning the gap. In the authors' workflow: Estimation of nucleated cell counts was performed using reference gene primer amplification. Profiling relied on immunoSEQ multiplex PCR, and the TCRdb table lists in-frame clones only, not all of them. V, J and clone size are taken as reported in that table, and D and trimming were inferred from the DNA itself. This sample carries 65,000 to 95,000 clones, 88% of them seen once, and the ten largest clones take roughly 3%. The record originates from a study of blood T cell repertoires in COVID-19. Across the study: Samples came from the United States, Italy and Spain, spanning acute and convalescent COVID-19.

This clonotype originated in a man between 65 and 80 years old with active or convalescent COVID-19. The sequenced material came from peripheral blood. This chain links TRBV5-6 with TRBJ1-3; D is unresolved. CDR3 in amino acids: CASSLETGGNTIYF. In DNA form, the CDR3 reads TGTGCCAGCAGCTTGGAGACGGGTGGAAACACCATATATTTT.